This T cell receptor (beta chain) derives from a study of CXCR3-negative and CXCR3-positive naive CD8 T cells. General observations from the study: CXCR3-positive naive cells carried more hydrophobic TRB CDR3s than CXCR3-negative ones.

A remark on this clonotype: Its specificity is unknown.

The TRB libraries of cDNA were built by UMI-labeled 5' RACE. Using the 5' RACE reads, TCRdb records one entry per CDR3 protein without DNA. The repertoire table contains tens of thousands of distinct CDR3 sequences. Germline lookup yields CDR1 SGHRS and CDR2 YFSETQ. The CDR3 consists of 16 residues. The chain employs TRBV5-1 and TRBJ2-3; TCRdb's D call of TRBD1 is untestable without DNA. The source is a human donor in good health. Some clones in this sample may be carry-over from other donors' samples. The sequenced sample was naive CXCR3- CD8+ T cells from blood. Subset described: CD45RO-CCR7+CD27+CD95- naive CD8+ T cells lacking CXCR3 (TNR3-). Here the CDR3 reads CASSRATGGDTDTQYF.